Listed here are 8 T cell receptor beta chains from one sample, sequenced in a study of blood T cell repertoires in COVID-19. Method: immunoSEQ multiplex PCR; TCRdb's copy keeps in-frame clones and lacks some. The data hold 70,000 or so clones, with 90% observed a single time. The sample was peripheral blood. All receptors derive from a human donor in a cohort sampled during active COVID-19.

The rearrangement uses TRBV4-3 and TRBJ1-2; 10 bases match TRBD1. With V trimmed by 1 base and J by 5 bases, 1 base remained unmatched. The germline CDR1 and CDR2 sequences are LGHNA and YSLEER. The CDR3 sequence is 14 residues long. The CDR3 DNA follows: TGCGCCAGCAGCCAAGGGACAGGGGGTTATGGCTACACCTTC. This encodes CASSQGTGGYGYTF.

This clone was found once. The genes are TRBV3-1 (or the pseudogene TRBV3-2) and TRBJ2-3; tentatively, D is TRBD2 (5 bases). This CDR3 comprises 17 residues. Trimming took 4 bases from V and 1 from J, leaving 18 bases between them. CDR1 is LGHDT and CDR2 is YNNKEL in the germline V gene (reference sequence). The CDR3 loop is CASSRVRGWDRTDTQYF. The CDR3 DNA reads TGTGCCAGCAGCCGGGTCCGGGGATGGGATCGCACAGATACGCAGTATTTT.

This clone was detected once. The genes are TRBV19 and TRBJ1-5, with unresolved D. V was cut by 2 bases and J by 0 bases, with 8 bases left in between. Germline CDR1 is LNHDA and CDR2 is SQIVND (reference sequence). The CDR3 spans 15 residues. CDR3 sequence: CASSIRRFSNQPQHF. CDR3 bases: TGTGCCAGTAGTATACGCAGGTTTAGCAATCAGCCCCAGCATTTT.

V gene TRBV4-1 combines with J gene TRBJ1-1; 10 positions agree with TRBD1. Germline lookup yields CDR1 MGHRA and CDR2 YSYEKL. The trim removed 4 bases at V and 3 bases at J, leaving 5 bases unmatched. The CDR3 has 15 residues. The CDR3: CASSPWDRGHTEAFF. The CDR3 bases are TGCGCCAGCAGCCCGTGGGACAGGGGTCACACTGAAGCTTTCTTT.

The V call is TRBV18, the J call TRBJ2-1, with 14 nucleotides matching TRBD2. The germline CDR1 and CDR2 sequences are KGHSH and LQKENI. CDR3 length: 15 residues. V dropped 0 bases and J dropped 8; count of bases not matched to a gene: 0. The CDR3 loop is CASSPPTSGRDEQFF. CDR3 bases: TGTGCCAGCTCACCACCGACTAGCGGGAGGGATGAGCAGTTCTTC.

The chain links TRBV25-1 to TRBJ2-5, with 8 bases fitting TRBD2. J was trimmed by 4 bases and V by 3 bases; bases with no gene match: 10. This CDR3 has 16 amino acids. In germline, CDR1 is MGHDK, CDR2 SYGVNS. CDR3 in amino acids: CASSDPAGEGRETQYF. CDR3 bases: TGTGCCAGCAGTGACCCAGCGGGAGAGGGTCGAGAGACCCAGTACTTC.

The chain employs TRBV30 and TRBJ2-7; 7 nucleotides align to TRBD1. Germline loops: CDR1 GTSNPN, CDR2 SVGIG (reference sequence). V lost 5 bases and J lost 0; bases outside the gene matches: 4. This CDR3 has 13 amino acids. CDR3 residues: CAWSGQLSYEQYF. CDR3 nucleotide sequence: TGTGCCTGGTCGGGACAGCTCTCCTACGAGCAGTACTTC.

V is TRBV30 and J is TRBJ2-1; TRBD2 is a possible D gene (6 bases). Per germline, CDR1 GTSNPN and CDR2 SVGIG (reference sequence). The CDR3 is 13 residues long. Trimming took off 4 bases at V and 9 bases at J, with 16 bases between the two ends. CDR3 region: CAWTASGFGEQFF. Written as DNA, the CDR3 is TGTGCCTGGACGGCGAGCGGGTTTGGTGAGCAGTTCTTC.